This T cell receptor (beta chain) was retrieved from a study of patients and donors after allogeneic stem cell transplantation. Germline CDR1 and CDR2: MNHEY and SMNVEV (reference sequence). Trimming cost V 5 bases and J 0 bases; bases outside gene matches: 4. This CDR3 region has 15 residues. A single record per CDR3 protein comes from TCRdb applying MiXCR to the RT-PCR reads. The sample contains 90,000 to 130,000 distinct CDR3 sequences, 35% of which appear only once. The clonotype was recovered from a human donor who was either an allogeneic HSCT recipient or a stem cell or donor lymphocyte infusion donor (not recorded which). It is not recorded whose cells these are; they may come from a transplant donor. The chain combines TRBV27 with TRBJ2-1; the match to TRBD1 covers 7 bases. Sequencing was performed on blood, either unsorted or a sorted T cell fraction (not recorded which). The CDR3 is CASSTRQGSYNEQFF. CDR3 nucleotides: TGTGCCAGCAGTACCCGACAGGGCTCCTACAATGAGCAGTTCTTC.